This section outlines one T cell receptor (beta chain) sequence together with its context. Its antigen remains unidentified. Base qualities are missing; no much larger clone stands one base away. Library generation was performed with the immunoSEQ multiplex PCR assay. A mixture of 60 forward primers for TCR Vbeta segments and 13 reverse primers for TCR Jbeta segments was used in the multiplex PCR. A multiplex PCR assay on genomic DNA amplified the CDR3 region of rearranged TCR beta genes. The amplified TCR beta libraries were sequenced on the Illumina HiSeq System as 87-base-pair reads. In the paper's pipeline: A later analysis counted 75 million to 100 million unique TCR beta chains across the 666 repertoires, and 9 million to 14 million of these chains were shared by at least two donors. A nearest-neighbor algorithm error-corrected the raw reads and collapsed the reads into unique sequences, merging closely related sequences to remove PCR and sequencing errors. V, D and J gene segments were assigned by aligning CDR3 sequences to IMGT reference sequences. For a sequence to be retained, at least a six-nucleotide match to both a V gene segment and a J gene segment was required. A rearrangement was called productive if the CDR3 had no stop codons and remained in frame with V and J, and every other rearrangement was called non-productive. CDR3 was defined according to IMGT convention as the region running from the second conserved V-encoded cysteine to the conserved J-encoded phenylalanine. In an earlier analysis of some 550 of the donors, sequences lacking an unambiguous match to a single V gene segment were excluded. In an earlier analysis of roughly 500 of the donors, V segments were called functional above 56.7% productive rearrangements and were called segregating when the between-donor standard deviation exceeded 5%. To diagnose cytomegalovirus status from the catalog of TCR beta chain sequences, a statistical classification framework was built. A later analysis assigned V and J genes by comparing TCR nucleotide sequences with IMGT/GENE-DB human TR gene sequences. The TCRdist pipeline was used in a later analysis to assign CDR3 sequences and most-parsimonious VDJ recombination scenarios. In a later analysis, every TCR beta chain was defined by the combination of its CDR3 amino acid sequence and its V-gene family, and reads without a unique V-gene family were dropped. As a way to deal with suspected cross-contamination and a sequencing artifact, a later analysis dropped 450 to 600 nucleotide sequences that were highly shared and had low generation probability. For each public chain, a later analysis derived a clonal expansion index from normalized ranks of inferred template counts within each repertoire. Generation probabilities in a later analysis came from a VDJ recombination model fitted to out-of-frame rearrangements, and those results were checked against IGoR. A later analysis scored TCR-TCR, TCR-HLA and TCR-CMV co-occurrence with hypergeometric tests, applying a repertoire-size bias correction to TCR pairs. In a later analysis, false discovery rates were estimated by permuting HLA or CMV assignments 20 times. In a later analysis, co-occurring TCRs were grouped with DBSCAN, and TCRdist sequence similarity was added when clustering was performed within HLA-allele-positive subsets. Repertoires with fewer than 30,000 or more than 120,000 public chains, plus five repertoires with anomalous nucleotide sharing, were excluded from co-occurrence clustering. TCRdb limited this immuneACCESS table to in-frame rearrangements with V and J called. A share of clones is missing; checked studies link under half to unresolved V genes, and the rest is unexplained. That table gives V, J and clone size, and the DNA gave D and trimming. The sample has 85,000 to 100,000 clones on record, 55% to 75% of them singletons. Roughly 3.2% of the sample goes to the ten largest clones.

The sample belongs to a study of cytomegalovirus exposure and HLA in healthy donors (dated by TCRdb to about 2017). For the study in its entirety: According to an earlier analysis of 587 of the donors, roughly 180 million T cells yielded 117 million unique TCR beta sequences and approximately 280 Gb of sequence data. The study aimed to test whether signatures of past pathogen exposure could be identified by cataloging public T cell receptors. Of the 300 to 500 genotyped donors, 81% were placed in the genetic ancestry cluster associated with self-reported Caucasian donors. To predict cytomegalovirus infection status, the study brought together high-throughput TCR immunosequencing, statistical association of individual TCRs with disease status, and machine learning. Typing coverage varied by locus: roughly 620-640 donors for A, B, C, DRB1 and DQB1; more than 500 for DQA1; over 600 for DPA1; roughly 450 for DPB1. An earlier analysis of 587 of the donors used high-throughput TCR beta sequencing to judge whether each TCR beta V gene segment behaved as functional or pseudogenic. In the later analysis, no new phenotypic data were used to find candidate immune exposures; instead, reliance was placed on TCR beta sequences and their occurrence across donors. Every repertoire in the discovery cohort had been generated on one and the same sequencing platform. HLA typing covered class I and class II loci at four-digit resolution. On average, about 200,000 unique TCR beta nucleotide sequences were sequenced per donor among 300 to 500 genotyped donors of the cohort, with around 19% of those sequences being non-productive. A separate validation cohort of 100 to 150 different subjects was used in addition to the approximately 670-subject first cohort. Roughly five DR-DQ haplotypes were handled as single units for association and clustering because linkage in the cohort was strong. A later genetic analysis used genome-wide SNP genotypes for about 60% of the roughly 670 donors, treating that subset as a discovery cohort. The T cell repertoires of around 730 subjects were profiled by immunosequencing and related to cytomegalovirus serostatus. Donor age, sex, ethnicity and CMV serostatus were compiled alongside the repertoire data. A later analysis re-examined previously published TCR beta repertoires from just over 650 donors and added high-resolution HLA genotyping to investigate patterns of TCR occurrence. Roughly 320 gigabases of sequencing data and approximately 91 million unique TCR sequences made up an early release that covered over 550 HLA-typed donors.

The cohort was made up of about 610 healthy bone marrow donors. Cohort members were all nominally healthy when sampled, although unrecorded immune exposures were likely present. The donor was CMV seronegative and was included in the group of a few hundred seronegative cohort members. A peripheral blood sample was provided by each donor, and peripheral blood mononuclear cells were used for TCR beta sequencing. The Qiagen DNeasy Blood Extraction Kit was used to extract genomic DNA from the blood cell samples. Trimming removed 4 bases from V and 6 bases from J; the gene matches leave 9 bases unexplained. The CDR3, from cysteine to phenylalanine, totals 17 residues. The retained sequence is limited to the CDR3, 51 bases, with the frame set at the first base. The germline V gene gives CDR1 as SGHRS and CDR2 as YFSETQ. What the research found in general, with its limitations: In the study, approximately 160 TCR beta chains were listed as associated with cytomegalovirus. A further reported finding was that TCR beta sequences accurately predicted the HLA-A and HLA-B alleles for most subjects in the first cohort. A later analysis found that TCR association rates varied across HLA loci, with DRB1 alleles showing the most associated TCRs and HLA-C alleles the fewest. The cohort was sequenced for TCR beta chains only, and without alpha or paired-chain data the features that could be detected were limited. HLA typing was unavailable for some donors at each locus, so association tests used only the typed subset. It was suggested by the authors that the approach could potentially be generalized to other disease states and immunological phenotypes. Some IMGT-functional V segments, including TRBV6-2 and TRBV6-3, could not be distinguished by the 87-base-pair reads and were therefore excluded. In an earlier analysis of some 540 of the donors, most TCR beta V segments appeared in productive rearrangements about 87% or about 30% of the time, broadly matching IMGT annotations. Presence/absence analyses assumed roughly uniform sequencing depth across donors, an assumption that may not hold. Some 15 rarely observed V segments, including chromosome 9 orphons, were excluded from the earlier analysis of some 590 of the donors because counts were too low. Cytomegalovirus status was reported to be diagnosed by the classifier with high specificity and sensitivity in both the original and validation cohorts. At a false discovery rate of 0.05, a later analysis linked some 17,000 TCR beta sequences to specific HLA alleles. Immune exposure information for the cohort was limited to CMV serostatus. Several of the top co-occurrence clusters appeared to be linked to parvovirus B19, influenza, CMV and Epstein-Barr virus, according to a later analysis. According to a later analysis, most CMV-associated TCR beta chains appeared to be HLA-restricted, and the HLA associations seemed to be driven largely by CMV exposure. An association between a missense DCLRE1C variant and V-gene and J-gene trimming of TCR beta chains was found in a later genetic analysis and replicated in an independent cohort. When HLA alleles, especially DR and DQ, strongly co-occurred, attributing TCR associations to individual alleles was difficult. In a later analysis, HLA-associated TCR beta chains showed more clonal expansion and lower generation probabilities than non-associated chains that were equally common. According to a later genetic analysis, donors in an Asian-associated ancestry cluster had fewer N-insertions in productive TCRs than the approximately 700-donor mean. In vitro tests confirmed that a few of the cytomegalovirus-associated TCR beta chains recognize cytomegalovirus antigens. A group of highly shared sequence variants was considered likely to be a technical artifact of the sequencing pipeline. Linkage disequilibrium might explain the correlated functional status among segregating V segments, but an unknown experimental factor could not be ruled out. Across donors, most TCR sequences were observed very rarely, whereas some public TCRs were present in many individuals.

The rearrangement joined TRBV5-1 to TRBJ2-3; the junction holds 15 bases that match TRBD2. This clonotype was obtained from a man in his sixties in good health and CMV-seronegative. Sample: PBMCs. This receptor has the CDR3 CASSPGTSGGPYDTQYF. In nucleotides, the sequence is TGCGCCAGCAGCCCCGGGACTAGCGGGGGGCCATACGATACGCAGTATTTT.